This TCR beta chain was recorded in a study of T cells in tuberculosis (dated by TCRdb to about 2018). About the study as a whole: The study combined CD1B tetramers and high-throughput TCR immunosequencing to characterize T cells specific for the mycobacterial lipid antigen glucose monomycolate (GMM). A South African clinical cohort compared IGRA-negative adolescents, IGRA-positive adolescents with latent tuberculosis and adults with active tuberculosis, some eleven per group. Active tuberculosis patient PBMC were archived before or within 7 days of starting standard anti-tuberculosis treatment.

TCR libraries were generated with the immunoSEQ multiplex PCR assay, using TCR-beta and/or TCR-alpha/delta assays for each sample. The Illumina high-throughput platform was used to sequence the amplified TCR libraries. The original methods were these. Clustering and dimensionality reduction relied on pairwise TCRdist distances among GMM-specific receptors from T cells that were either sorted ex vivo or expanded in vitro. The score assigned to each clinical repertoire was mean NN-distance, meaning the average TCRdist to the nearest 10% of tetramer-positive reference sequences. GEM TCR motif frequency was computed as the fraction of unique TCRs matching known GEM sequences by V/J usage and CDR3 length. Linear discriminant analysis with leave-one-out cross-validation, implemented in scikit-learn, was used to classify active tuberculosis. TCRdb took over this immuneACCESS table, retaining in-frame rearrangements with V and J assigned. Such tables are incomplete; in checked studies, under half of the missing clones stem from an unresolved V gene, and the remainder is unexplained. V and J calls and clone size are copied from that table; D and trimming were computed from the DNA. This sample gives tens of thousands of clones in total; approximately 85% of them show up just once. The ten most abundant clones make up more than 13% of the sample.

The CDR3 measures 14 amino acids from cysteine to phenylalanine. Just CDR3 DNA is preserved here, 42 bases in frame from base 1. The trim is 6 bases for V and 4 bases for J, with a gap of 16 bases between the germline ends. The germline V gene encodes CDR1 SGDLS and CDR2 YYNGEE. General study outcomes and caveats: With the diverse GMM-specific repertoire as input, a classifier achieved around 90% accuracy (AUROC around 0.88), whereas GEM motif frequencies as input gave more than 55% accuracy. Compared with IGRA-negative controls, TCR-alpha repertoires from active tuberculosis had smaller mean NN-distances to GMM-specific TCRs, which suggests that these TCRs underwent clonal expansion. Clinical samples were selected based on the availability of cryopreserved specimens, with adults included as active tuberculosis cases and adolescents included as controls. The smaller NN-distances in active tuberculosis patients were driven in part by shorter CDR3-alpha lengths, while the difference seen for TCR-beta was not statistically significant.

The sample's time point label, in plain terms: new active TB diagnosis, blood taken before or within 7 days of starting treatment. The patients with active tuberculosis were newly diagnosed, HIV-seronegative South African adults aged 18 years or older. Confirmation of active tuberculosis was obtained by positive sputum smear microscopy and/or positive M. tuberculosis culture. Immunosequencing was performed on unsorted cryopreserved PBMC, with 80,000 to 100,000 T cells per clinical donor covered on average. Notes on this clone: This clone's antigen is unknown. Base qualities are not recorded, but no much larger clone differs from it by a single base.

This clonotype originated in an adult with tuberculosis. Sample: PBMCs, taken at tuberculosis diagnosis. Here the chain combines TRBV9 and TRBJ1-1; TRBD1 is a weak D gene call, 5 bases matching. The DNA sequence is TGTGCCAGCAACTCCATCTTGGGGGGCACTGAAGCTTTCTTT. It encodes CASNSILGGTEAFF.